Following are 8 T cell receptor beta chains from one sample sequenced in a study of cytomegalovirus exposure and HLA in healthy donors. In the PCR, 60 Vbeta and 13 Jbeta primers were used. Sequencing used immunoSEQ multiplex PCR; TCRdb keeps in-frame clones, though not all of them. The sample consists of around 130,000 clones, around 77% of them appearing once. Sequencing was carried out using PBMCs. These receptors were collected from a woman between 50 and 59 years old in good health and CMV-seronegative.

This clone was detected only a few times. This sequence joins TRBV5-8 and TRBJ2-5, with D perhaps TRBD2 (7 bases). Germline CDR1 reads SGHTS; CDR2 reads YDEGEE. V lost 6 bases and J 1 base, leaving 22 bases between the germline ends. The CDR3 loop spans 17 amino acids. Written as DNA, the CDR3 is TGTGCCAGCACTATTGGAAGGGGGGGTAGGGTCCAAGAGACCCAGTACTTC. Its protein is CASTIGRGGRVQETQYF.

The V call is TRBV7-9, the J call TRBJ2-1; 7 nucleotides align to TRBD2. Germline assignment: CDR1 SEHNR and CDR2 FQNEAQ (reference sequence). The CDR3 runs to 16 residues. V gave up 5 bases and J gave up 5 bases; unmatched junction bases: 12. CDR3 sequence reads: CASSPPSGGMNNEQFF. The CDR3 region has the DNA TGTGCCAGCAGCCCCCCTAGCGGAGGAATGAACAATGAGCAGTTCTTC.

The rearrangement uses TRBV6-5 and TRBJ2-3, with 9 bases lining up with TRBD1. The germline V gene encodes CDR1 MNHEY and CDR2 SVGAGI. V lost 5 bases, J lost 3 bases, and 6 bases stayed unmatched. This CDR3 comprises 15 residues. CDR3 nucleotide sequence: TGTGCCAGCAGTCGCCGGGACAGGGAAACAGATACGCAGTATTTT. Protein sequence: CASSRRDRETDTQYF.

The chain has TRBV11-3 and TRBJ2-2, with 7 nucleotides matching TRBD2. V lost 5 bases, J lost 7 bases, and 16 bases stayed unmatched. This CDR3 comprises 17 residues. Per germline, CDR1 SGHNT and CDR2 YENEEA. The CDR3 is CASSHPSRGSTNGELFF. The CDR3 nucleotides read TGTGCCAGCAGCCACCCCTCCCGCGGGAGTACAAACGGGGAGCTGTTTTTT.

The chain joins TRBV7-3 to TRBJ1-5; D perhaps matches TRBD1 (6 bases). V lost 5 bases, J lost 6 bases, and 20 bases lay in between. Germline CDR1 is SGHTA and CDR2 is FQGTGA. CDR3 size: 16 residues. The CDR3 loop reads CASSLSAGARLQPQHF. In DNA, the CDR3 is TGTGCCAGCAGCCTATCAGCGGGGGCCCGCCTTCAGCCCCAGCATTTT.

This chain links TRBV30 with TRBJ1-2; TRBD1 agrees at 8 bases. Germline values: CDR1 GTSNPN, CDR2 SVGIG (reference sequence). CDR3 length equals 13 residues. V trimming: 3 bases; J trimming: 8 bases; junction bases outside the gene matches: 8. CDR3 coding DNA: TGTGCCTGGAGCCGGGACAGGCCGAGAGGCTACACCTTC. Translated: CAWSRDRPRGYTF.

The chain links TRBV4-1 to TRBJ2-2, with D possibly being TRBD2 (5 bases). Deletions cut 1 base from V and 1 base from J, with 10 bases between. CDR1 and CDR2 (germline): MGHRA, YSYEKL. This CDR3 comprises 16 residues. CDR3 nucleotides: TGCGCCAGCAGCCAAGGAAGAGGAGGGAACACCGGGGAGCTGTTTTTT. Protein sequence: CASSQGRGGNTGELFF.

V and J are TRBV6-5 and TRBJ1-2; D uncertain. V was cut by 5 bases and J by 3 bases, with 13 bases left in between. This CDR3 contains 14 residues. Germline CDR1 MNHEY, CDR2 SVGAGI. CDR3 DNA sequence: TGTGCCAGCAGTCGAGGGCTGTCGGACTATGGCTACACCTTC. Amino acid sequence: CASSRGLSDYGYTF.